Each of the 9 T cell receptor beta chains below was sequenced from the same sample in a study of blood T cell repertoires in COVID-19. Method: immunoSEQ multiplex PCR; TCRdb's copy keeps in-frame clones and lacks some. There are about 160,000 clones in the sample; 70% to 90% occur only once, and less than 3% lies in the top ten. Sequences were obtained from peripheral blood. These receptors were obtained from a man aged 55 to 70 with acute or convalescent COVID-19.

The rearrangement links TRBV23-1 to TRBJ2-1; 7 bases are shared with TRBD1. TRBV23-1 carries the ORF label, with uncertain function. V lost 1 base to trimming and J lost 6 bases; unmatched junction nucleotides: 3. This CDR3 is 14 amino acids long. CDR3 protein: CASSQLYRGNEQFF. The CDR3 DNA sequence: TGCGCCAGCAGTCAATTATACAGGGGCAATGAGCAGTTCTTC.

This rearrangement joins TRBV19 to TRBJ1-4, with D perhaps matching TRBD1 (6 bases). This CDR3 is 15 amino acids long. Trimming cost V 5 bases and J 1 base, with 11 bases left between them. Per the germline V gene, CDR1 is LNHDA and CDR2 is SQIVND (reference sequence). CDR3 in DNA: TGTGCCAGTAGTCCGTCACAGGGAACTAATGAAAAACTGTTTTTT. Encoded protein: CASSPSQGTNEKLFF.

The rearrangement joins TRBV19 to TRBJ2-7; 8 bases match TRBD1. The CDR3 extends over 16 amino acids. The germline V gene encodes CDR1 LNHDA and CDR2 SQIVND (reference sequence). Germline trimming cut 5 bases from V and 4 bases from J; bases unmatched to any gene: 13. For the CDR3, the DNA is TGTGCCAGTAGTCCGACAGGGGCGCGGGTTGGATACGAGCAGTACTTC. Its protein is CASSPTGARVGYEQYF.

V gene TRBV9 combines with J gene TRBJ2-2, with 9 bases identical to TRBD1. CDR3 length: 16 residues. The junction had 8 bases not matched to a gene; V was cut back by 4 bases and J by 4 bases. CDR1 is SGDLS and CDR2 is YYNGEE in the germline V gene. CDR3 in DNA: TGTGCCAGCAGCCATTTCGGGACAGGGCTCACCGGGGAGCTGTTTTTT. It codes for CASSHFGTGLTGELFF.

This sequence joins TRBV24-1 and TRBJ2-2, with 8 bases identical to TRBD1. This CDR3 has 15 amino acids. The germline V gene has CDR1 KGHDR and CDR2 SFDVKD. V was clipped by 0 bases and J by 8 bases; unmatched bases: 4. The CDR3 nucleotides are TGTGCCACCAGTGATTTGGGTCAGGGGGCTGGGGAGCTGTTTTTT. It encodes CATSDLGQGAGELFF.

The table lists this clone with a count of one. CDR3 sequence (DNA): TGTGCCAGCAGCCAAGATCGCTTCAGATCGAACACCGGGGAGCTGTTTTTT. Translated: CASSQDRFRSNTGELFF. V usage is TRBV3-1 (or the pseudogene TRBV3-2) and J usage is TRBJ2-2, with unresolved D. CDR1 and CDR2 from the germline V gene are LGHDT and YNNKEL (reference sequence). CDR3 length: 17 amino acids. V shed 0 bases and J shed 0 bases, with 11 bases lying between them.

For the CDR3, the DNA is TGTGCCAGCAGTCCCCATCTTAACAGGGCGGTTGGCTACACCTTC. Translation: CASSPHLNRAVGYTF. J is TRBJ1-2 and V is TRBV27; D might be TRBD1 (6 bases). Germline lookup yields CDR1 MNHEY and CDR2 SMNVEV (reference sequence). This CDR3 comprises 15 residues. Trimming took off 5 bases at V and 7 bases at J, with 20 bases between the two ends.

This chain uses TRBV19 with TRBJ1-4; D is undetermined. CDR1 LNHDA and CDR2 SQIVND come from the germline V gene (reference sequence). The CDR3 extends over 13 amino acids. V was pared by 9 bases and J by 4 bases, with 12 bases between. CDR3 sequence (DNA): TGTGCCAGCAGGCGCCAGAATAATGAAAAACTGTTTTTT. Translated, it gives CASRRQNNEKLFF. The full variable domain, completed using reference TRBV19 and TRBJ1-4, is DGGITQSPKYLFRKEGQNVTLSCEQNLNHDAMYWYRQDPGQGLRLIYYSQIVNDFQKGDIAEGYSVSREKKESFPLTVTSAQKNPTAFYLCASRRQNNEKLFFGSGTQLSVL.

The rearrangement uses TRBV24-1 and TRBJ2-7, with a tentative D call TRBD2 (6 bases). The germline gives CDR1 KGHDR, CDR2 SFDVKD. CDR3 length equals 12 residues. Trimming took off 9 bases at V and 7 bases at J, with 15 bases between the two ends. Here the CDR3 DNA reads TGTGCCACCGGGGGGAGCCTCGGGGAGCAGTACTTC. Translation gives CATGGSLGEQYF.